This passage covers 24 T cell receptor beta chains from one sample sequenced in a study of glioma-infiltrating T cells. Amplification of TCR alpha and beta CDR3 regions from RNA used iRepertoire nested multiplex PCR. Via MiXCR, TCRdb re-called the multiplex PCR reads, giving one row per CDR3 protein. The profile covers around 130,000 distinct CDR3 sequences, with 20% to 25% appearing a single time and around 28% taken by the ten largest. The material sequenced was glioma tissue, nonneoplastic brain tissue, or PBMCs (not recorded which). These receptors all stem from a human donor with low-grade glioma or glioblastoma, undergoing nonglioma brain surgery, or in good health (not recorded which).

This clonotype appeared many times. V is TRBV6-6 and J is TRBJ1-2; no definite D call. The germline gives CDR1 MNHNY, CDR2 SVGAGI (reference sequence). Trimming removed 2 bases at V and 3 bases at J, with 7 bases between. The CDR3 extends over 13 amino acids. The CDR3 here is CASSYTRYYGYTF. The CDR3 bases are TGTGCCAGCAGTTACACCCGGTACTATGGCTACACCTTC.

This clonotype was recorded a few times. CDR3 bases: TGCAGTGCTTACCTGGACAGGACAGTCTCCTATAATTCACCCCTCCACTTT. It codes for CSAYLDRTVSYNSPLHF. The rearrangement joins TRBV20-1 to TRBJ1-6, with 7 bases that match TRBD1. The CDR3 has 17 residues. With 5 bases clipped from V and 0 bases from J, the junction kept 10 bases outside the gene matches. Germline-derived CDR1 and CDR2 are DFQATT and SNEGSKA (reference sequence).

The chain links TRBV18 to TRBJ2-1; D might be TRBD2 (7 bases). The CDR3 has 17 residues. V lost 0 bases and J lost 2, with 14 bases in between. The germline V gene encodes CDR1 KGHSH and CDR2 LQKENI. This chain's CDR3 is CASSPPKGGAAYNEQFF. The CDR3 bases are TGTGCCAGCTCACCACCGAAGGGGGGGGCGGCCTACAATGAGCAGTTCTTC.

As concerns this clonotype: This may stem from a read error, because a much larger clone lies one nucleotide away. The V and J genes are TRBV24-1 and TRBJ2-3; no firm D call. Germline V CDR1 and CDR2: KGHDR, SFDVKD. The CDR3 extends over 13 amino acids. The DNA of the CDR3 is TGTGCCGCCAGTGATTTGTTGGTTGGTCCGCAGTATTTT. It translates to CAASDLLVGPQYF.

This clonotype was seen only a few times. The V gene is TRBV12-3 or TRBV12-4, the J gene TRBJ2-5, with TRBD1 as a possible D gene (5 bases). Trimming took off 5 bases at V and 7 bases at J, with 11 bases between the two ends. This CDR3 is 12 amino acids long. CDR3 nucleotide sequence: TGTGCCAGCAGTACAGGTTCGGGGACCCAGTACTTC. Its protein is CASSTGSGTQYF.

This clonotype was recorded once. It may be a read error: a sequence one base away is much more abundant. The CDR3 DNA reads as TGTGTCAGCAGTTTTTCCAGGGAGGGAAATCAGCCCCAGCATTTT. Translated, it gives CVSSFSREGNQPQHF. V and J are TRBV27 and TRBJ1-5; a possible D gene is TRBD1 (5 bases). CDR1 and CDR2 from the germline V gene are MNHEY and SMNVEV (reference sequence). The CDR3 loop spans 15 amino acids.

The chain recombines TRBV20-1 with TRBJ2-1; 8 bases agree with TRBD2. The germline gives CDR1 DFQATT, CDR2 SNEGSKA (reference sequence). The CDR3 has 16 residues. The V and J ends lost 1 base and 1 base, in that order; junction bases with no gene match: 6. CDR3 residues: CSARGDAGGSYNEQFF. The CDR3 DNA reads TGCAGTGCTAGAGGGGACGCGGGGGGATCCTACAATGAGCAGTTCTTC.

This clonotype was found a few times. J is TRBJ2-7 and V is TRBV6-1; the D is unclear. V lost 2 bases to trimming and J lost 7 bases, with 15 bases between them. The germline V gene encodes CDR1 MNHNS and CDR2 SASEGT. CDR3 length: 14 amino acids. The CDR3 region is CASSEIMVSSEQYV. The CDR3, as DNA: TGTGCCAGCAGTGAAATAATGGTCAGTTCGGAGCAGTACGTC.

This clonotype was counted a few times. The conserved phenylalanine or tryptophan normally closing the CDR3 is absent here, so this likely arose from a read error. The DNA is left out, because the CDR3 cannot be placed on it with certainty; the CDR3 is given as TCRdb lists it. This chain connects TRBV20-1 to TRBJ2-7; the DNA was not compared with TRBD1, the D call given in the table. The CDR3 region is 10 residues in length, termini included. The germline gives CDR1 DFQATT, CDR2 SNEGSKA (reference sequence). The CDR3 spells CSARGGTGRI.

This clonotype appeared many times. The chain uses TRBV15 and TRBJ2-1, with D unclear. This CDR3 contains 14 residues. The V and J ends lost 5 bases and 10 bases respectively, with 18 bases between them. Per the germline V gene, CDR1 is LNHNV and CDR2 is YYDKDF (reference sequence). The DNA of the CDR3 is TGTGCCACCAGCTCCCGCGGAAGTTCCTGGGAGCAGTTCTTC. This encodes CATSSRGSSWEQFF. Based on the CDR3 plus reference TRBV15 and TRBJ2-1, the full variable domain is DAMVIQNPRYQVTQFGKPVTLSCSQTLNHNVMYWYQQKSSQAPKLLFHYYDKDFNNEADTPDNFQSRRPNTSFCFLDIRSPGLGDTAMYLCATSSRGSSWEQFFGPGTRLTVL.

The chain links TRBV6-6 to TRBJ2-3; 12 bases are a match to TRBD2. This CDR3 comprises 16 residues. V shed 4 bases, J shed 3 bases, and the junction held 5 bases outside the gene matches. Germline V gene data show CDR1 as MNHNY and CDR2 as SVGAGI (reference sequence). The CDR3 spells CASSSRTSGETDTQYF. CDR3 DNA sequence: TGTGCCAGCAGTTCTCGGACTAGCGGGGAGACAGATACGCAGTATTTT.

V and J are TRBV6-1 and TRBJ2-3; TRBD2 matches 8 bases. Germline CDR1 and CDR2: MNHNS and SASEGT. The V segment lost 4 bases and the J segment 11 bases; nucleotides outside the gene matches: 11. The CDR3 loop spans 14 amino acids. CDR3 protein: CASSGSGGPHMQYF. CDR3 bases: TGTGCCAGCAGTGGATCGGGGGGGCCGCATATGCAGTATTTT.

The rearrangement links TRBV2 to TRBJ2-6, with D possibly called TRBD1 or TRBD2 (5 bases each). From germline, CDR1 is SNHLY and CDR2 FYNNEI. This CDR3 spans 16 amino acids. V shed 7 bases and J shed 0 bases, with 13 bases lying between them. The CDR3 region is CASTSRGVSGANVLTF. In nucleotides, the CDR3 is TGTGCCAGCACCTCGAGGGGAGTCTCTGGGGCCAACGTCCTGACTTTC.

This chain joins TRBV16 and TRBJ1-6; D uncertain. V was shortened by 0 bases and J by 7 bases, with 4 bases between the two germline ends. CDR1 and CDR2 from the germline V gene are KGHSY and FQNENV. The CDR3 runs to 13 residues. CDR3 DNA sequence: TGTGCCAGCAGCCAATCGAGAAATTCACCCCTCCACTTT. This sequence encodes CASSQSRNSPLHF.

The chain combines TRBV7-9 with TRBJ2-4; D may be TRBD1 (5 bases). Deletions cut 5 bases from V and 5 bases from J, with 10 bases between. CDR3 length: 13 residues. CDR1 and CDR2 from the germline V gene are SEHNR and FQNEAQ (reference sequence). CDR3 amino acids: CASSRETENIQYF. The CDR3 DNA reads TGTGCCAGCAGCCGTGAGACAGAAAACATTCAGTACTTC.

This clonotype has a count of ten or more. This chain uses TRBV7-9 with TRBJ1-5; D not resolved. CDR3 size: 14 residues. The V and J ends lost 4 bases and 1 base respectively, with 8 bases between them. Per the germline V gene, CDR1 is SEHNR and CDR2 is FQNEAQ (reference sequence). Here the CDR3 DNA reads TGTGCCAGCAGCTCCGGGATAAGCAATCAGCCCCAGCATTTT. Protein product: CASSSGISNQPQHF.

This clonotype was detected only a few times. V usage is TRBV7-2 and J usage is TRBJ2-3; D uncertain. CDR1 is SGHTA and CDR2 is FQGNSA in the germline V gene. The V and J ends lost 3 bases and 2 bases respectively, with 9 bases between them. The CDR3 runs to 14 residues. CDR3 loop: CASSFSFPTDTQYF. CDR3 nucleotide sequence: TGTGCCAGCAGCTTCTCGTTTCCCACAGATACGCAGTATTTT.

This clonotype appeared a few times. At one boundary the junction diverges from the germline segment, which might be a read error. This sequence joins TRBV7-2 and TRBJ2-6, with TRBD2 matching 11 bases. This CDR3 spans 18 amino acids. In germline, CDR1 is SGHTA, CDR2 FQGNSA. The CDR3 coding sequence is TGTGCCAGCAGCTTGGATCTAGCGGGGGGTACTGGGGCAAACGTCCTGACTTTC. The encoded protein is CASSLDLAGGTGANVLTF. Combining the CDR3 with reference TRBV7-2 and TRBJ2-6 gives the whole variable domain GAGVSQSPSNKVTEKGKDVELRCDPISGHTALYWYRQSLGQGLEFLIYFQGNSAPDKSGLPSDRFSAERTGGSVSTLTIQRTQQEDSAVYLCASSLDLAGGTGANVLTFGAGSRLTVL.

The V gene is TRBV2, the J gene TRBJ2-3, with TRBD1 matching 7 bases. The CDR3 consists of 15 residues. Germline CDR1 and CDR2: SNHLY and FYNNEI. V was clipped by 7 bases and J by 2 bases; unmatched bases: 9. This CDR3 is CASTLTGIHTDTQYF. The CDR3 region has the DNA TGTGCCAGCACCCTGACAGGGATACACACAGATACGCAGTATTTT.

This sequence joins TRBV29-1 and TRBJ2-6, with D perhaps matching TRBD2 (6 bases). Trimming took 5 bases from V and 0 from J, leaving 8 bases between them. Per the germline V gene, CDR1 is SQVTM and CDR2 is ANQGSEA. This CDR3 is built from 14 residues. The CDR3 loop is CSVLAASGANVLTF. The CDR3 nucleotides are TGCAGCGTTTTAGCGGCCTCTGGGGCCAACGTCCTGACTTTC. Filled out from reference TRBV29-1 and TRBJ2-6, the complete variable domain reads SAVISQKPSRDICQRGTSLTIQCQVDSQVTMMFWYRQQPGQSLTLIATANQGSEATYESGFVIDKFPISRPNLTFSTLTVSNMSPEDSSIYLCSVLAASGANVLTFGAGSRLTVL.

This sequence joins TRBV7-9 and TRBJ1-3; TRBD1 matches 7 bases. V was pared by 7 bases and J by 1 base, with 7 bases of the junction left unmatched. CDR3 length equals 15 residues. CDR1 is SEHNR and CDR2 is FQNEAQ in the germline V gene (reference sequence). The CDR3 DNA is TGTGCCAGCAAGGATCAGGGGGTGTCTGGAAACACCATATATTTT. Its translation: CASKDQGVSGNTIYF.

The chain links TRBV6-1 to TRBJ2-2, with 9 bases matching TRBD1. The trim removed 6 bases at V and 5 bases at J, leaving 4 bases unmatched. The CDR3 is 14 residues long. Germline CDR1 MNHNS, CDR2 SASEGT. The CDR3 sequence: CASSGQGYTGELFF. CDR3 bases: TGTGCCAGCAGCGGACAGGGGTATACCGGGGAGCTGTTTTTT.

The V call is TRBV7-3, the J call TRBJ2-1; 9 nucleotides agree with TRBD1. Germline V lookup: CDR1 SGHTA, CDR2 FQGTGA. This CDR3 has 15 amino acids. V lost 4 bases to trimming and J lost 9 bases; unmatched junction nucleotides: 10. CDR3 protein: CASSSGQGMLFEQFF. The CDR3 coding sequence is TGTGCCAGCAGCTCGGGACAGGGTATGTTGTTTGAGCAGTTCTTC.

V usage is TRBV10-3 and J usage is TRBJ1-2, with D uncertain. Germline CDR1 reads ENHRY; CDR2 reads SYGVKD. This CDR3 comprises 13 residues. Between the trimmed V and J ends, which lost 0 bases and 4 bases, there was a span of 6 bases. DNA for the CDR3: TGTGCCATCAGTGAGTCGAACGGCTATGGCTACACCTTC. This sequence encodes CAISESNGYGYTF.